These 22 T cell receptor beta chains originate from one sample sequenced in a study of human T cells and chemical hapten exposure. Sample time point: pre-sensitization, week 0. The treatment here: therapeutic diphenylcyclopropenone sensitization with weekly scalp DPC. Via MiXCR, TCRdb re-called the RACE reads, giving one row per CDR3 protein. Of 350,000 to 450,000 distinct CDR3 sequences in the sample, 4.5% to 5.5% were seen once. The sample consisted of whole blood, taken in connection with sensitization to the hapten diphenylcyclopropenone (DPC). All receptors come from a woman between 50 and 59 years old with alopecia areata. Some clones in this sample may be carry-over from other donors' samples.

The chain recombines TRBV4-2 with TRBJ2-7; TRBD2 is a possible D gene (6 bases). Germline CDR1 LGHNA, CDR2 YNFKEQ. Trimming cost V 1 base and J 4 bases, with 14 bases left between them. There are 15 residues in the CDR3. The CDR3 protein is CASSQGRGGVYEQYF. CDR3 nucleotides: TGTGCCAGCAGCCAAGGGAGAGGCGGGGTATACGAGCAGTACTTC.

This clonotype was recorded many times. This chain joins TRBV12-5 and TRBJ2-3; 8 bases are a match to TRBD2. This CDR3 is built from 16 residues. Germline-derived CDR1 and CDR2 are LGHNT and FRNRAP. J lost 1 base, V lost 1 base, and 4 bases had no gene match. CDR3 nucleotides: TGTGCTAGTGGTTTGGGGGCTAGCGGGCGCACAGATACGCAGTATTTT. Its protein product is CASGLGASGRTDTQYF.

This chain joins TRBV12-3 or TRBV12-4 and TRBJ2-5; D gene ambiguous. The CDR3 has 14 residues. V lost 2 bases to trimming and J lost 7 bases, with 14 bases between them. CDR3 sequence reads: CASSLFSGTGTQYF. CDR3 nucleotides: TGTGCCAGCAGTTTATTCTCTGGTACCGGGACCCAGTACTTC.

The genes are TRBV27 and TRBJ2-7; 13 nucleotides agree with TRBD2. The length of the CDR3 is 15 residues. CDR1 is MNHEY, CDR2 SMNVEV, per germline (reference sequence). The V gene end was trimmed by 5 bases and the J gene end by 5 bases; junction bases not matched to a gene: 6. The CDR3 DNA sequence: TGTGCCAGCAGTCTCGGACTAGCGGGGGTTAACGAGCAGTACTTC. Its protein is CASSLGLAGVNEQYF.

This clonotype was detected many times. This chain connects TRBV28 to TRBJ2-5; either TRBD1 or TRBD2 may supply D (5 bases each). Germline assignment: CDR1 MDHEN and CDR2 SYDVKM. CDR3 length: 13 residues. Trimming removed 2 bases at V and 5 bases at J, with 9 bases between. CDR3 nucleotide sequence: TGTGCCAGCAGTTTAGGGGGATTTGAGACCCAGTACTTC. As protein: CASSLGGFETQYF. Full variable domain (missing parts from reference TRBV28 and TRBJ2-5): DVKVTQSSRYLVKRTGEKVFLECVQDMDHENMFWYRQDPGLGLRLIYFSYDVKMKEKGDIPEGYSVSREKKERFSLILESASTNQTSMYLCASSLGGFETQYFGPGTRLLVL.

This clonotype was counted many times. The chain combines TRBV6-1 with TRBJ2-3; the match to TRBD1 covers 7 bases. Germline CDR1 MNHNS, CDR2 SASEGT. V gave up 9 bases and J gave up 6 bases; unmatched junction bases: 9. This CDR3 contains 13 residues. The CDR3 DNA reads TGTGCCAGTACCCCGACAGGGCGCGATACGCAGTATTTT. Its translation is CASTPTGRDTQYF.

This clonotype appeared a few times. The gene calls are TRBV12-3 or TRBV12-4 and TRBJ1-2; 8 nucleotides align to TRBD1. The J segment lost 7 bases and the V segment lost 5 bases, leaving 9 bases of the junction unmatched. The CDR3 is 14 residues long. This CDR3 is CASSPDRGGSGYTF. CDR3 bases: TGTGCCAGCAGTCCAGACAGGGGAGGGAGTGGCTACACCTTC.

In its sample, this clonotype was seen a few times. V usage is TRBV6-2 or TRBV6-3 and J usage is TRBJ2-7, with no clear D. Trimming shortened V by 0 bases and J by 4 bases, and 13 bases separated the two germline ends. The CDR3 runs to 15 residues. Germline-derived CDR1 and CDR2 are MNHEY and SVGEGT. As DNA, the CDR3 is TGTGCCAGCAGTTACTCCCAGAAGAATCCGTACGAGCAGTACTTC. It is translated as CASSYSQKNPYEQYF.

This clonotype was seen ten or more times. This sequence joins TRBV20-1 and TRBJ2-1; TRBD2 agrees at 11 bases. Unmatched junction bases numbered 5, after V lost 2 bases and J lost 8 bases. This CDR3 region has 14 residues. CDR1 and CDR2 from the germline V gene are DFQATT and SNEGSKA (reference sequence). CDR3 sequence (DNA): TGCAGTGCTAGACGCACTAGCGGGGGCGATGAGCAGTTCTTC. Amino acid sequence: CSARRTSGGDEQFF.

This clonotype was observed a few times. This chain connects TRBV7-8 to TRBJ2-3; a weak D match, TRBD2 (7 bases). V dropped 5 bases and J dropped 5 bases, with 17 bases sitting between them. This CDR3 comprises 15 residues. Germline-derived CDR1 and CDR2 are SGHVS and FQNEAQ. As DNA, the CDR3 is TGTGCCAGCAGCCAGTTGGGGGGGGCCGGAGATACGCAGTATTTT. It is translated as CASSQLGGAGDTQYF.

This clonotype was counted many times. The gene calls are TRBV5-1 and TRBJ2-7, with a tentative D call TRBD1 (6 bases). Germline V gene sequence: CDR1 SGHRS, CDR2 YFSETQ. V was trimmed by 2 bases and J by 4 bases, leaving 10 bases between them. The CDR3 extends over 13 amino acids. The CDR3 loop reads CASSFQGTYEQYF. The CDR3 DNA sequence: TGCGCCAGCAGCTTCCAGGGGACGTACGAGCAGTACTTC.

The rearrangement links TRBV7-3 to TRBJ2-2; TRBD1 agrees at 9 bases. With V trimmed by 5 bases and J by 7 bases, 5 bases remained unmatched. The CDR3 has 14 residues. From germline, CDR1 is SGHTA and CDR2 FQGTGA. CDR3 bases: TGTGCCAGCAGCGTGGGACAGGGAATCGGGGAGCTGTTTTTT. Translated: CASSVGQGIGELFF.

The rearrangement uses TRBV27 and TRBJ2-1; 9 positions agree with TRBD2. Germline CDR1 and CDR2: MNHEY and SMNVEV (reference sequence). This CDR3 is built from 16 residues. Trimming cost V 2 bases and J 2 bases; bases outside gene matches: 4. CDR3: CASSLRAGGPYNEQFF. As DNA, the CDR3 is TGTGCCAGCAGTTTAAGAGCGGGAGGCCCCTACAATGAGCAGTTCTTC.

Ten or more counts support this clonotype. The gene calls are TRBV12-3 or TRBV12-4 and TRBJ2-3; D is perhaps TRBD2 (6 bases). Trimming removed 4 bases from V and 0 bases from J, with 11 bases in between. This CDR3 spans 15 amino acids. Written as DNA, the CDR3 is TGTGCCAGCAGTTCGGGACTTGTTAGCACAGATACGCAGTATTTT. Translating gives CASSSGLVSTDTQYF.

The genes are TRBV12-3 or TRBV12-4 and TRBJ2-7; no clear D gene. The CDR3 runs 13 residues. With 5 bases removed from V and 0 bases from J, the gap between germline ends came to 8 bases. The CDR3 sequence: CASSPDDSYEQYF. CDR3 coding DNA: TGTGCCAGCAGTCCGGACGACTCCTACGAGCAGTACTTC.

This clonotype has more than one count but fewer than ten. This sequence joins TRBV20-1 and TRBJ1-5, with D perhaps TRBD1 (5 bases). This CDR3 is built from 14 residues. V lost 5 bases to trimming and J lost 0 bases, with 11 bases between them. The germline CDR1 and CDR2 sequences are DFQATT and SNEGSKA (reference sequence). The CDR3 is CSAQQVYSNQPQHF. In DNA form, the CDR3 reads TGCAGTGCTCAACAGGTCTATAGCAATCAGCCCCAGCATTTT.

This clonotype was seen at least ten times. CDR3 coding DNA: TGTGCCAGCAGCCAAGACGGGAGCTCCTACAATGAGCAGTTCTTC. Its translation is CASSQDGSSYNEQFF. The chain links TRBV3-1 to TRBJ2-1, with D possibly TRBD2 on 6 matching bases. From germline, CDR1 is LGHDT and CDR2 YNNKEL (reference sequence). V was cut by 0 bases and J by 0 bases, with 6 bases left in between. CDR3 size: 15 residues.

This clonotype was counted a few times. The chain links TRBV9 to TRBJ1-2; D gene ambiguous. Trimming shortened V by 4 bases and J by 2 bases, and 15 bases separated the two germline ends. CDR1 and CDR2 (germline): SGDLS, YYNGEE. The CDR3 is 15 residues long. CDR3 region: CASSLNPGRNYGYTF. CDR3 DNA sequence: TGTGCCAGCAGCTTAAATCCCGGCAGGAACTATGGCTACACCTTC.

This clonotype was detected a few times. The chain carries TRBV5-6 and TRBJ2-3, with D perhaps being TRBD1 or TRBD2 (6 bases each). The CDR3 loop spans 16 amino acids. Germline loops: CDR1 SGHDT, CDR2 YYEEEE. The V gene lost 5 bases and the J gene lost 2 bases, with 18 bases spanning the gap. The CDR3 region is CASREYREVFTDTQYF. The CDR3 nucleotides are TGTGCCAGCAGAGAGTACAGGGAGGTATTCACAGATACGCAGTATTTT.

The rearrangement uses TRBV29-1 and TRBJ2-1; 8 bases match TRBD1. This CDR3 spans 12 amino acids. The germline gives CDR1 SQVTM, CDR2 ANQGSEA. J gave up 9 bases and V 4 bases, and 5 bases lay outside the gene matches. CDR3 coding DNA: TGCAGCGTTGGCCAGGGGGCTAGTGAGCAGTTCTTC. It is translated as CSVGQGASEQFF.

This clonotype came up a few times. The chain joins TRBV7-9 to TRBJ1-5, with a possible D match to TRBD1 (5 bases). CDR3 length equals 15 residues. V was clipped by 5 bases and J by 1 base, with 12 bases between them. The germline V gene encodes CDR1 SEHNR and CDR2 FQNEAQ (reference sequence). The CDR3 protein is CASSPLRDSNQPQHF. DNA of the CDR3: TGTGCCAGCAGCCCCCTCCGGGACAGCAATCAGCCCCAGCATTTT.

The CDR3, as DNA: TGTGCCAGCACCCCAGGCGGGGGCGGTGAGCAGTTCTTC. Its protein is CASTPGGGGEQFF. The V gene is TRBV12-3 or TRBV12-4, the J gene TRBJ2-1, with TRBD2 as a possible D gene (7 bases). V was cut by 7 bases and J by 9 bases, with 16 bases left in between. The CDR3 sequence is 13 residues long.